This entry lists 27 T cell receptor beta chains sequenced from one sample in a study of monozygotic twins with inflammatory bowel disease. TCRdb re-called the 5' RACE reads and catalogs CDR3 proteins one per entry, DNA excluded. The sample data list about 160,000 distinct CDR3 sequences. The material sequenced was blood. The receptors were gathered from a human donor with ulcerative colitis or Crohn's disease, or a healthy co-twin of an affected twin (not recorded which).

The V and J genes are TRBV5-1 and TRBJ2-7; as DNA is missing, the TRBD1 call by TCRdb cannot be tested. Germline values: CDR1 SGHRS, CDR2 YFSETQ. The CDR3 has 14 amino acids. The CDR3 sequence: CASSAQGGGYEQYF.

This chain joins TRBV4-1 and TRBJ2-7. The CDR3 covers 12 residues. Germline-derived CDR1 and CDR2 are MGHRA and YSYEKL. This chain's CDR3 is CASSPQVEKQYF.

The chain is built from TRBV5-1 and TRBJ1-6. The germline CDR1 and CDR2 sequences are SGHRS and YFSETQ. The CDR3 is made up of 15 amino acids. The CDR3 here is CASSLVAGTNSPLHF.

The chain joins TRBV6-1 to TRBJ1-1; TCRdb's D call, TRBD1, is unchecked because there is no DNA. Per the germline V gene, CDR1 is MNHNS and CDR2 is SASEGT. The CDR3 has 15 amino acids. The CDR3 region is CASRTGFAVNTEAFF.

This sequence joins TRBV12-3 or TRBV12-4 and TRBJ2-1; the D gene TCRdb calls, TRBD1, cannot be checked with no DNA. The CDR3 has 15 residues. CDR3 amino acids: CASSPQKGRVNEQFF.

The V call is TRBV2, the J call TRBJ2-7; TCRdb designates TRBD1, a call that cannot be tested without DNA. This CDR3 has 15 amino acids. Germline V gene data show CDR1 as SNHLY and CDR2 as FYNNEI. The CDR3 sequence is CASSARGNDRGEQYF.

V is TRBV14 and J is TRBJ2-5; with no DNA, the TCRdb D assignment of TRBD1 cannot be verified. Per germline, CDR1 SGHDN and CDR2 FVKESK. This CDR3 has 13 amino acids. The CDR3 region is CASSPGTEETQYF.

This rearrangement joins TRBV6-1 to TRBJ2-7; TCRdb's D gene call, TRBD1, goes unchecked for lack of DNA. Germline V lookup: CDR1 MNHNS, CDR2 SASEGT. The length of the CDR3 is 15 residues. The CDR3 sequence: CASSRTRDRVYEQYF.

V and J are TRBV5-1 and TRBJ2-7; the D call of TRBD1 rests on TCRdb alone, since no DNA is present to check it. The CDR3 sequence is 13 residues long. Germline V CDR1 and CDR2: SGHRS, YFSETQ. This CDR3 is CARRGWSSYEQYF.

This chain links TRBV27 with TRBJ1-5; with no DNA, the TCRdb D assignment of TRBD1 cannot be verified. This CDR3 region has 15 residues. Per germline, CDR1 MNHEY and CDR2 SMNVEV (reference sequence). CDR3 amino acids: CASSLLGVGNQPQHF.

The gene calls are TRBV7-3 and TRBJ2-7; TCRdb lists TRBD2, though no DNA is available to test this call. The CDR3 consists of 14 residues. The germline V gene encodes CDR1 SGHTA and CDR2 FQGTGA. CDR3 region: CASSLEVDIGEQYF.

This chain joins TRBV9 and TRBJ2-1; TCRdb proposes TRBD2, but this gene call is untestable without DNA. The CDR3 consists of 15 residues. In germline, CDR1 is SGDLS, CDR2 YYNGEE. The CDR3 loop is CASSVTSRIGNEQFF.

The CDR3 loop reads CASSLVDRNTEAFF. The chain links TRBV5-1 to TRBJ1-1; without DNA, the TCRdb call of TRBD1 cannot be checked. The germline V gene has CDR1 SGHRS and CDR2 YFSETQ. This CDR3 spans 14 amino acids. The full variable domain, with the rest looked up from reference TRBV5-1 and TRBJ1-1, is KAGVTQTPRYLIKTRGQQVTLSCSPISGHRSVSWYQQTPGQGLQFLFEYFSETQRNKGNFPGRFSGRQFSNSRSEMNVSTLELGDSALYLCASSLVDRNTEAFFGQGTRLTVV.

V usage is TRBV5-1 and J usage is TRBJ1-3; TCRdb reports TRBD1, a call that lacks DNA to check it against. Looked up from germline, CDR1 is SGHRS and CDR2 is YFSETQ. This CDR3 has 14 amino acids. The CDR3 sequence: CASSPRQSGNTIYF. Filled out from reference TRBV5-1 and TRBJ1-3, the complete variable domain reads KAGVTQTPRYLIKTRGQQVTLSCSPISGHRSVSWYQQTPGQGLQFLFEYFSETQRNKGNFPGRFSGRQFSNSRSEMNVSTLELGDSALYLCASSPRQSGNTIYFGEGSWLTVV.

J is TRBJ1-1 and V is TRBV20-1. The CDR3 contains 12 residues. The germline CDR1 and CDR2 sequences are DFQATT and SNEGSKA (reference sequence). The CDR3 protein is CSASRVSTEAFF.

The chain is built from TRBV6-5 and TRBJ1-2; TCRdb selects TRBD1, and the lack of DNA leaves this call unchecked. Germline V lookup: CDR1 MNHEY, CDR2 SVGAGI. The CDR3 extends over 17 amino acids. The CDR3 sequence is CASSYSSSGQVGTGYTF.

The rearrangement joins TRBV4-1 to TRBJ2-3; TCRdb returns TRBD2, unconfirmable since there is no DNA. CDR1 and CDR2 from the germline V gene are MGHRA and YSYEKL. CDR3 length: 17 residues. CDR3 protein: CASSQVVAGGPVDTQYF.

The chain combines TRBV5-1 with TRBJ1-1; the D call of TRBD1 rests on TCRdb alone, since no DNA is present to check it. The length of the CDR3 is 14 residues. Germline CDR1 reads SGHRS; CDR2 reads YFSETQ. Here the CDR3 reads CASSLVPGGPEAFF.

The chain links TRBV5-1 to TRBJ1-1. Germline-derived CDR1 and CDR2 are SGHRS and YFSETQ. CDR3 size: 14 residues. CDR3 in amino acids: CASSLGRVEFGAFF.

The CDR3 sequence: CASSSPTGGYNEKLFF. The chain couples TRBV11-2 to TRBJ1-4; absent DNA, TCRdb's TRBD1 call cannot be checked. Germline assignment: CDR1 SGHAT and CDR2 FQNNGV. The CDR3 is made up of 16 amino acids.

The rearrangement uses TRBV12-3 or TRBV12-4 and TRBJ2-1; absent DNA, TCRdb's TRBD2 call cannot be checked. CDR3 length: 14 amino acids. CDR3 region: CASSLGGTSNEQFF.

The CDR3 sequence: CASRKIAGKNEQFF. The chain joins TRBV7-6 to TRBJ2-1; the TCRdb call, TRBD2, lacks DNA for checking. There are 14 residues in the CDR3. Germline V gene lookup returns CDR1 SGHVS and CDR2 FNYEAQ.

The chain carries TRBV7-2 and TRBJ2-1; there is no DNA to check the TCRdb D call of TRBD2. Germline loops: CDR1 SGHTA, CDR2 FQGNSA. This CDR3 comprises 16 residues. CDR3 loop: CASSPTGTSVSAKQFF.

The genes are TRBV5-5 and TRBJ2-7; the TCRdb call, TRBD1, lacks DNA for checking. Per germline, CDR1 SGHKS and CDR2 YYEKEE (reference sequence). The CDR3 contains 13 residues. CDR3 loop: CASSFDRVAEQYF.

This chain links TRBV5-1 with TRBJ2-1; the D call from TCRdb, TRBD1, cannot be confirmed without DNA. The CDR3 is 16 amino acids. Germline CDR1 reads SGHRS; CDR2 reads YFSETQ. CDR3 protein: CASSLVLGTGGSEQFF.

The rearrangement links TRBV6-1 to TRBJ1-2; TCRdb gives TRBD1 as the D gene, but with no DNA this cannot be confirmed. Germline lookup yields CDR1 MNHNS and CDR2 SASEGT. This CDR3 spans 16 amino acids. CDR3: CASAWDPGSTNYGYTF.

This chain joins TRBV2 and TRBJ2-2; without DNA, the TCRdb call of TRBD1 cannot be checked. The CDR3 totals 17 residues. The germline CDR1 and CDR2 sequences are SNHLY and FYNNEI. The chain's CDR3 is CASSEIWTGGNTGELFF.